The rows below give T cell receptor beta chains drawn from one sample of a study of blood T cell repertoires in COVID-19. Libraries were prepared by immunoSEQ multiplex PCR; TCRdb keeps only in-frame clonotypes and omits some of them. The repertoire holds 30,000 to 35,000 clones, with around 90% as singletons. Source material: peripheral blood. Receptors originate from a woman in her 70s with active COVID-19. The conserved cysteine and the conserved F or W are not part of the CDR3 here. Fields, in order: J gene, V gene, CDR3 protein.

J gene: TRBJ1-2; V gene: TRBV7-2; CDR3 protein: ASSLILDRKDGYT
J gene: TRBJ2-6; V gene: TRBV27; CDR3 protein: ASSRLKNANVLT
J gene: TRBJ1-3; V gene: TRBV5-1; CDR3 protein: ASSLDYGNTIY
J gene: TRBJ1-4; V gene: TRBV30; CDR3 protein: AWRDNTGIREKLF
J gene: TRBJ1-2; V gene: TRBV4-2; CDR3 protein: ASSPERGQGYGYT
J gene: TRBJ2-2; V gene: TRBV19; CDR3 protein: ASSMRSGSWTIGELF
J gene: TRBJ2-7; V gene: TRBV28; CDR3 protein: ASSLGGPDGTYEQY
J gene: TRBJ2-7; V gene: TRBV19; CDR3 protein: ASKAGSSFYEQY
J gene: TRBJ2-7; V gene: TRBV19; CDR3 protein: ASSIGDFSYEQY
J gene: TRBJ2-7; V gene: TRBV9; CDR3 protein: ASSPAQGAEQY
J gene: TRBJ1-5; V gene: TRBV6-6; CDR3 protein: ASSFPEEGQPQH
J gene: TRBJ2-1; V gene: TRBV3-1/TRBV3-2; CDR3 protein: ASSSTSGGGNEQF
J gene: TRBJ2-3; V gene: TRBV6-5; CDR3 protein: ASIDGGIDTQY
J gene: TRBJ1-2; V gene: TRBV19; CDR3 protein: ASTERQGANYGYT